Presented here are 32 T cell receptor beta chains from one specimen sequenced in a study of T cell changes during pregnancy in multiple sclerosis. Generated by immunoSEQ multiplex PCR, the TCRdb table keeps only in-frame clones and is missing some. The top ten clones hold approximately 4% of a sample with around 32,000 clones, roughly 89% of them seen once. This specimen was CD8+ T cells from peripheral blood mononuclear cells, taken in the second trimester of pregnancy. The receptors stem from a female donor in good health, enrolled as a control in a pregnancy study.

This clone appeared a single time. CDR3 nucleotides: TGCAGCGTTGGGGACAGTAGGGCTGCTCAGCCCCAGCATTTT. Residues: CSVGDSRAAQPQHF. The rearrangement joins TRBV29-1 to TRBJ1-5; the match to TRBD1 covers 7 bases. This CDR3 spans 14 amino acids. V gave up 4 bases and J gave up 6 bases; unmatched junction bases: 9. Germline values: CDR1 SQVTM, CDR2 ANQGSEA.

This chain connects TRBV12-5 to TRBJ2-2; TRBD1 is a possible D gene (5 bases). Germline-derived CDR1 and CDR2 are LGHNT and FRNRAP. The ends were cut back, 2 bases at V and 1 base at J, with 14 bases in the middle. The CDR3 has 17 residues. The CDR3 sequence is CASGLNVQAMNTGELFF. For the CDR3, the DNA is TGTGCTAGTGGTTTGAACGTACAGGCGATGAACACCGGGGAGCTGTTTTTT.

The chain employs TRBV5-1 and TRBJ1-6; 10 bases align to TRBD1. From germline, CDR1 is SGHRS and CDR2 YFSETQ. The V segment lost 5 bases and the J segment 2 bases; nucleotides outside the gene matches: 13. The CDR3 consists of 19 residues. CDR3 DNA: TGCGCCAGCAGGGATCCGGGACAGGGGACTTCGGCCTATAATTCACCCCTCCACTTT. It translates to CASRDPGQGTSAYNSPLHF.

This rearrangement joins TRBV12-5 to TRBJ2-2; TRBD1 is a possible D gene (6 bases). Per germline, CDR1 LGHNT and CDR2 FRNRAP. V was trimmed by 8 bases and J by 2 bases, leaving 12 bases between them. The CDR3 spans 14 residues. This chain's CDR3 is CASRQGQNTGELFF. In DNA, the CDR3 is TGTGCTAGTAGGCAGGGACAAAACACCGGGGAGCTGTTTTTT.

CDR3 region: CASSLGGGAGEDEQYF. CDR3 bases: TGTGCCAGCAGCTTGGGCGGGGGGGCAGGGGAAGACGAGCAGTACTTC. This chain connects TRBV5-5 to TRBJ2-7, with 9 bases fitting TRBD2. The CDR3 runs 16 residues. The V and J ends lost 0 bases and 5 bases, in that order; junction bases with no gene match: 9. Germline values: CDR1 SGHKS, CDR2 YYEKEE (reference sequence). The full variable domain, completed using reference TRBV5-5 and TRBJ2-7, is DAGVTQSPTHLIKTRGQQVTLRCSPISGHKSVSWYQQVLGQGPQFIFQYYEKEERGRGNFPDRFSARQFPNYSSELNVNALLLGDSALYLCASSLGGGAGEDEQYFGPGTRLTVT.

The chain carries TRBV5-1 and TRBJ2-3; 10 bases align to TRBD2. The CDR3 runs to 15 residues. CDR1 and CDR2 from the germline V gene are SGHRS and YFSETQ. The J segment lost 5 bases and the V segment lost 0 bases, leaving 3 bases of the junction unmatched. The CDR3 DNA reads as TGCGCCAGCAGCTTGGCTAGCGGGGGTAAAGATACGCAGTATTTT. Its protein is CASSLASGGKDTQYF.

This chain uses TRBV9 with TRBJ1-1, with 7 bases aligning to TRBD1. This CDR3 is 14 amino acids long. V lost 0 bases to trimming and J lost 4 bases; unmatched junction nucleotides: 3. The germline CDR1 and CDR2 sequences are SGDLS and YYNGEE. The CDR3 loop reads CASSVGQGGTEAFF. The CDR3 nucleotides read TGTGCCAGCAGCGTAGGGCAGGGGGGCACTGAAGCTTTCTTT.

This clone appeared once. The chain couples TRBV7-2 to TRBJ2-1; TRBD2 agrees at 8 bases. The germline V gene has CDR1 SGHTA and CDR2 FQGNSA. This CDR3 has 18 amino acids. J lost 3 bases, V lost 1 base, and 11 bases had no gene match. The CDR3 spells CASSLVAYSRGDYNEQFF. The CDR3 DNA reads as TGTGCCAGCAGCTTAGTGGCATATTCGCGGGGGGACTACAATGAGCAGTTCTTC.

This chain joins TRBV4-1 and TRBJ2-1; 10 nucleotides match TRBD1. The CDR3 is made up of 16 amino acids. The germline gives CDR1 MGHRA, CDR2 YSYEKL. J lost 5 bases, V lost 1 base, and 5 bases had no gene match. The CDR3 nucleotides read TGCGCCAGCAGCCAAGCCGGGACAGGGGTCGACAATGAGCAGTTCTTC. Its translation is CASSQAGTGVDNEQFF.

This clone occurred once. This rearrangement joins TRBV5-1 to TRBJ2-3; the D gene is possibly TRBD1 (5 bases). The V and J ends lost 3 bases and 3 bases respectively, with 20 bases between them. The CDR3 is made up of 17 amino acids. The germline CDR1 and CDR2 sequences are SGHRS and YFSETQ. The CDR3 protein is CASSYSTVGSTTDTQYF. The DNA for the CDR3 is TGCGCCAGCAGCTATTCGACAGTCGGAAGTACGACAGATACGCAGTATTTT.

In its sample, this clone was seen once. The genes are TRBV30 and TRBJ1-5; maybe TRBD1 (6 bases). Germline V gene lookup returns CDR1 GTSNPN and CDR2 SVGIG (reference sequence). The CDR3 sequence is 16 residues long. The germline V and J ends were trimmed by 0 bases and 1 base, with 13 bases remaining between them. CDR3 protein: CAWSVGGRASNQPQHF. The DNA for the CDR3 is TGTGCCTGGAGTGTAGGGGGTCGGGCAAGCAATCAGCCCCAGCATTTT.

This chain uses TRBV4-1 with TRBJ2-5; 13 nucleotides agree with TRBD2. The V gene end was trimmed by 0 bases and the J gene end by 5 bases; junction bases not matched to a gene: 6. The CDR3 length is 17 residues. Germline V gene lookup returns CDR1 MGHRA and CDR2 YSYEKL. In nucleotides, the CDR3 is TGCGCCAGCAGCCAAGATCTGACTAGCGGGGGGATTGAGACCCAGTACTTC. Amino acids: CASSQDLTSGGIETQYF.

The CDR3: CASRKGERNNEQFF. The CDR3, as DNA: TGTGCCAGTAGGAAAGGGGAAAGGAACAATGAGCAGTTCTTC. This chain links TRBV19 with TRBJ2-1; D may be TRBD1 (5 bases). The germline CDR1 and CDR2 sequences are LNHDA and SQIVND (reference sequence). This CDR3 region has 14 residues. The V and J ends lost 6 bases and 5 bases respectively, with 14 bases between them.

There are a few counts of this clone. The rearrangement links TRBV4-3 to TRBJ1-2; 7 nucleotides match TRBD1. Germline trimming cut 0 bases from V and 4 bases from J; bases unmatched to any gene: 5. This CDR3 comprises 15 residues. Germline CDR1 and CDR2: LGHNA and YSLEER. The CDR3 DNA reads as TGCGCCAGCAGCCAAGAGATTGACAGGGCCTATGGCTACACCTTC. Translation gives CASSQEIDRAYGYTF.

The CDR3 loop is CASSSRLAVYPYEQYF. For the CDR3, the DNA is TGTGCCAGCAGTTCCCGACTAGCGGTGTATCCCTACGAGCAGTACTTC. This rearrangement joins TRBV27 to TRBJ2-7, with TRBD2 matching over 9 bases. The CDR3 is made up of 16 amino acids. Germline values: CDR1 MNHEY, CDR2 SMNVEV (reference sequence). J lost 2 bases, V lost 4 bases, and 9 bases had no gene match.

The rearrangement links TRBV20-1 to TRBJ2-1; D remains ambiguous. Trimming removed 5 bases from V and 9 bases from J, with 11 bases in between. The CDR3 runs 11 residues. CDR1 is DFQATT, CDR2 SNEGSKA, per germline (reference sequence). The CDR3 bases are TGCAGTGCTGCGCACGTAGCTGAGCAGTTCTTC. Encoded protein: CSAAHVAEQFF.

A single count supports this clone. The chain is built from TRBV29-1 and TRBJ1-5; TRBD1 matches at 7 bases. The CDR3 runs 14 residues. The V and J ends lost 2 bases and 6 bases, in that order; junction bases with no gene match: 7. CDR1 is SQVTM, CDR2 ANQGSEA, per germline. CDR3 DNA sequence: TGCAGCGTTGAACAGGGGGTAGGTAGTCAGCCCCAGCATTTT. Translation: CSVEQGVGSQPQHF.

This clone was counted only a few times. The V and J genes are TRBV7-9 and TRBJ2-7; D gene ambiguous. The CDR3 loop spans 14 amino acids. Germline V gives CDR1 SEHNR, CDR2 FQNEAQ (reference sequence). V was trimmed by 1 base and J by 0 bases, leaving 7 bases between them. The CDR3 DNA is TGTGCCAGCAGCTTAGTTGCAGTCTCCTACGAGCAGTACTTC. Its protein is CASSLVAVSYEQYF. Variable domain in full (rest from reference TRBV7-9 and TRBJ2-7): DTGVSQNPRHKITKRGQNVTFRCDPISEHNRLYWYRQTLGQGPEFLTYFQNEAQLEKSRLLSDRFSAERPKGSFSTLEIQRTEQGDSAMYLCASSLVAVSYEQYFGPGTRLTVT.

The V and J genes are TRBV7-9 and TRBJ2-3, with D uncertain. Germline loops: CDR1 SEHNR, CDR2 FQNEAQ (reference sequence). V was shortened by 5 bases and J by 5 bases, with 11 bases between the two germline ends. The CDR3 consists of 13 residues. The CDR3 is CASSGPIGDTQYF. The CDR3 DNA follows: TGTGCCAGCAGCGGGCCAATAGGAGATACGCAGTATTTT. Complete variable domain (other parts from reference TRBV7-9 and TRBJ2-3): DTGVSQNPRHKITKRGQNVTFRCDPISEHNRLYWYRQTLGQGPEFLTYFQNEAQLEKSRLLSDRFSAERPKGSFSTLEIQRTEQGDSAMYLCASSGPIGDTQYFGPGTRLTVL.

The chain employs TRBV27 and TRBJ2-7; possible D gene TRBD2, 6 bases. The CDR3 totals 14 residues. Germline V lookup: CDR1 MNHEY, CDR2 SMNVEV (reference sequence). The germline V and J ends were trimmed by 8 bases and 6 bases, with 20 bases remaining between them. The CDR3: CASSHRGIIGEQYF. The CDR3 bases are TGTGCCAGCTCCCATCGGGGGATTATCGGCGAGCAGTACTTC.

This chain uses TRBV11-2 with TRBJ1-2, with D possibly TRBD1 on 6 matching bases. The CDR3 is 12 amino acids. Germline V gene lookup returns CDR1 SGHAT and CDR2 FQNNGV. V lost 5 bases, J lost 7 bases, and 11 bases lay in between. The CDR3, as DNA: TGTGCCAGCAGCATACAGGGCTCTGGCTACACCTTC. Translation gives CASSIQGSGYTF.

V and J are TRBV27 and TRBJ1-5; a possible D gene is TRBD1 (5 bases). Trimming took off 5 bases at V and 0 bases at J, with 8 bases between the two ends. Germline CDR1 MNHEY, CDR2 SMNVEV (reference sequence). The CDR3 runs 14 residues. DNA for the CDR3: TGTGCCAGCAGTGACAGCTATAGCAATCAGCCCCAGCATTTT. Its translation: CASSDSYSNQPQHF.

This clone was observed a handful of times. The chain links TRBV6-4 to TRBJ2-1, with D possibly matching TRBD2 (6 bases). Trimming shortened V by 2 bases and J by 7 bases, and 12 bases separated the two germline ends. This CDR3 spans 14 amino acids. Germline CDR1 is MRHNA and CDR2 is SNTAGT. CDR3 DNA: TGTGCCAGCAGTGACATGGGGGGTGGGAATGAGCAGTTCTTC. As protein: CASSDMGGGNEQFF.

This clone was seen only once. This chain joins TRBV29-1 and TRBJ1-1; the D gene is possibly TRBD1 (5 bases). The V and J ends lost 6 bases and 5 bases respectively, with 16 bases between them. Germline assignment: CDR1 SQVTM and CDR2 ANQGSEA. This CDR3 comprises 13 residues. CDR3 sequence reads: CSVGGTPGTEAFF. In DNA, the CDR3 is TGCAGCGTGGGAGGGACCCCCGGTACTGAAGCTTTCTTT.

The V and J genes are TRBV27 and TRBJ2-3; no clear D. The CDR3 has 14 amino acids. V lost 8 bases to trimming and J lost 0 bases, with 12 bases between them. Germline CDR1 and CDR2: MNHEY and SMNVEV (reference sequence). The chain's CDR3 is CASSASTSTDTQYF. The CDR3 nucleotides read TGTGCCAGCTCAGCATCGACTAGCACAGATACGCAGTATTTT.

The CDR3 here is CASSQLGLWEQYF. The DNA of the CDR3 is TGTGCCAGCAGCCAGTTGGGACTTTGGGAGCAGTACTTC. The rearrangement links TRBV14 to TRBJ2-7, with TRBD2 as a possible D gene (6 bases). The germline gives CDR1 SGHDN, CDR2 FVKESK. This CDR3 is 13 amino acids long. Trimming removed 3 bases from V and 7 bases from J, with 13 bases in between. The variable domain in full, completed from reference TRBV14 and TRBJ2-7, reads EAGVTQFPSHSVIEKGQTVTLRCDPISGHDNLYWYRRVMGKEIKFLLHFVKESKQDESGMPNNRFLAERTGGTYSTLKVQPAELEDSGVYFCASSQLGLWEQYFGPGTRLTVT.

The chain uses TRBV4-2 and TRBJ2-7; 8 bases map to TRBD1. With 4 bases clipped from V and 6 bases from J, the junction kept 5 bases outside the gene matches. The germline V gene encodes CDR1 LGHNA and CDR2 YNFKEQ. This CDR3 has 13 residues. CDR3 nucleotides: TGTGCCAGCAGCCCTGGACAGGGCCTCGAGCAGTACTTC. This codes for CASSPGQGLEQYF.

J is TRBJ1-5 and V is TRBV4-1; possible D gene TRBD1, 6 bases. The germline V gene has CDR1 MGHRA and CDR2 YSYEKL. Deletions cut 1 base from V and 4 bases from J, with 14 bases between. The CDR3 spans 16 residues. CDR3 nucleotide sequence: TGCGCCAGCAGCCAAGGGCGGGGGGCGGTTAATCAGCCCCAGCATTTT. As protein: CASSQGRGAVNQPQHF.

This chain connects TRBV9 to TRBJ2-3; 11 positions agree with TRBD1. This CDR3 is 16 amino acids long. V dropped 3 bases and J dropped 3; count of bases not matched to a gene: 6. Germline CDR1 reads SGDLS; CDR2 reads YYNGEE. The DNA for the CDR3 is TGTGCCAGCAGCGAGAGGACAGGGGGCGTAACAGATACGCAGTATTTT. It specifies CASSERTGGVTDTQYF.

The chain links TRBV27 to TRBJ1-4; 8 positions match TRBD1. This CDR3 has 16 amino acids. The V gene end was trimmed by 8 bases and the J gene end by 2 bases; junction bases not matched to a gene: 10. CDR1 is MNHEY, CDR2 SMNVEV, per germline (reference sequence). The CDR3 DNA sequence: TGTGCCAGCGGCGCGGCAGGGGGCAATACTAATGAAAAACTGTTTTTT. This sequence encodes CASGAAGGNTNEKLFF.

J is TRBJ2-6 and V is TRBV27, with D unresolved. CDR1 is MNHEY and CDR2 is SMNVEV in the germline V gene (reference sequence). Trimming stripped 5 bases from V and 0 bases from J, with 5 bases between. The length of the CDR3 is 14 residues. This CDR3 is CASSVSSGANVLTF. Written as DNA, the CDR3 is TGTGCCAGCAGTGTCAGCTCTGGGGCCAACGTCCTGACTTTC.

Notes on this clone: The sample carries other DNA sequences with the same CDR3. This chain connects TRBV6-5 to TRBJ2-7; the match to TRBD1 covers 10 bases. The V gene's germline CDR1 is MNHEY and CDR2 SVGAGI. The CDR3 has 14 amino acids. V gave up 6 bases and J gave up 4 bases; unmatched junction bases: 6. This CDR3 reads CASSNRDRGYEQYF. CDR3 DNA sequence: TGTGCCAGCAGCAACCGGGACAGGGGTTACGAGCAGTACTTC.